Following are 8 T cell receptor beta chains from one sample sequenced in a study of beta chain features in type 1 diabetes. Reverse transcribing all isolated RNA meant expressed TCRB transcripts were sequenced. TCRdb's table, derived via immunoSEQ multiplex PCR, lists solely in-frame clones and lacks some. The table shows roughly 370,000 clones, with around 14% occurring only once. Material: naive CD4+ T cells from blood. Source of these receptors: a man aged 25-40 years in good health.

The CDR3 nucleotides are TGCGCCAGCAGCCGCCCAACAGGACTAGCCAAAAACATTCAGTACTTC. Protein product: CASSRPTGLAKNIQYF. V and J are TRBV4-1 and TRBJ2-4; possibly TRBD1 or TRBD2 for D (5 bases each). Germline assignment: CDR1 MGHRA and CDR2 YSYEKL. The CDR3 loop spans 16 amino acids. Trimming took off 4 bases at V and 0 bases at J, with 13 bases between the two ends.

The gene calls are TRBV5-1 and TRBJ2-3; D may match TRBD1 or TRBD2 (5 bases each). Deletions cut 4 bases from V and 0 bases from J, with 12 bases between. Germline lookup yields CDR1 SGHRS and CDR2 YFSETQ. This CDR3 region has 15 residues. The CDR3, as DNA: TGCGCCAGCAGCCGAGAAGGGACGAGCACAGATACGCAGTATTTT. Protein sequence: CASSREGTSTDTQYF. The variable domain in full, with the rest retrieved from reference TRBV5-1 and TRBJ2-3, is KAGVTQTPRYLIKTRGQQVTLSCSPISGHRSVSWYQQTPGQGLQFLFEYFSETQRNKGNFPGRFSGRQFSNSRSEMNVSTLELGDSALYLCASSREGTSTDTQYFGPGTRLTVL.

This clone came up a few times. CDR3 sequence reads: CASSFQRDQETQYF. CDR3 DNA sequence: TGCGCCAGCAGCTTCCAGCGGGACCAAGAGACCCAGTACTTC. The genes are TRBV5-1 and TRBJ2-5, with D tentatively TRBD2 (6 bases). Germline V gene lookup returns CDR1 SGHRS and CDR2 YFSETQ. The CDR3 runs to 14 residues. V was shortened by 2 bases and J by 0 bases, with 8 bases between the two germline ends. Based on the CDR3 plus reference TRBV5-1 and TRBJ2-5, the full variable domain is KAGVTQTPRYLIKTRGQQVTLSCSPISGHRSVSWYQQTPGQGLQFLFEYFSETQRNKGNFPGRFSGRQFSNSRSEMNVSTLELGDSALYLCASSFQRDQETQYFGPGTRLLVL.

The sample holds a few counts of this clone. The chain is built from TRBV7-3 and TRBJ2-1, with TRBD2 matching over 11 bases. The CDR3 length is 14 residues. Germline V gene sequence: CDR1 SGHTA, CDR2 FQGTGA. Losses at the gene ends were 3 bases for V and 12 bases for J; bases not matched to a gene: 7. CDR3 protein: CASSFDLAGGMQFF. CDR3 DNA: TGTGCCAGCAGCTTTGACCTAGCGGGAGGTATGCAGTTCTTC.

The chain links TRBV7-2 to TRBJ2-3; 7 positions match TRBD1. The CDR3 is 14 amino acids. Germline assignment: CDR1 SGHTA and CDR2 FQGNSA. V gave up 10 bases and J gave up 3 bases; unmatched junction bases: 10. In DNA form, the CDR3 reads TGTGCCACCTCTGAGGGGGCGAGGACAGATACGCAGTATTTT. Translated, it gives CATSEGARTDTQYF.

The sample holds a few counts of this clone. The V and J genes are TRBV5-6 and TRBJ2-7; D not certain. Germline loops: CDR1 SGHDT, CDR2 YYEEEE. V lost 0 bases to trimming and J lost 2 bases, with 15 bases between them. This CDR3 comprises 16 residues. CDR3 coding DNA: TGTGCCAGCAGCTTGGCTCGGGCGTTAGGGACCTACGAGCAGTACGTC. Protein sequence: CASSLARALGTYEQYV.

The gene calls are TRBV29-1 and TRBJ2-5; TRBD2 agrees at 12 bases. The length of the CDR3 is 16 residues. The V gene's germline CDR1 is SQVTM and CDR2 ANQGSEA. V trimming: 3 bases; J trimming: 2 bases; junction bases outside the gene matches: 7. CDR3 nucleotides: TGCAGCGTTGACAGGCCTAGCGGGGGGGTTCAAGAGACCCAGTACTTC. This gives the protein CSVDRPSGGVQETQYF. The full variable domain, rest sourced from reference TRBV29-1 and TRBJ2-5, is SAVISQKPSRDICQRGTSLTIQCQVDSQVTMMFWYRQQPGQSLTLIATANQGSEATYESGFVIDKFPISRPNLTFSTLTVSNMSPEDSSIYLCSVDRPSGGVQETQYFGPGTRLLVL.

This chain links TRBV27 with TRBJ2-1; the match to TRBD2 covers 11 bases. Germline loops: CDR1 MNHEY, CDR2 SMNVEV (reference sequence). This CDR3 is 16 amino acids long. The junction had 8 bases not matched to a gene; V was cut back by 6 bases and J by 4 bases. The CDR3 here is CASSPTSGGPYNEQFF. The CDR3, as DNA: TGTGCCAGCAGCCCAACTAGCGGGGGCCCGTACAATGAGCAGTTCTTC.